The text below deals with one TCR beta chain. The antigen is unknown. Germline CDR1 SEHNR, CDR2 FQNEAQ (reference sequence). Trimming cost V 1 base and J 7 bases, with 8 bases left between them. The CDR3 has 12 amino acids. Clones were read by immunoSEQ multiplex PCR, and TCRdb kept only the in-frame ones, dropping some. The profile covers about 960 clones, with roughly 97% appearing a single time and roughly 1.9% taken by the ten largest. This sample is drawn from a study of naive CD8 T cells in extremely preterm neonates. Study outcomes and limitations: Relative to older groups, preterm infants had shorter, less trimmed CDR3s with fewer N additions. CDR3 nucleotide sharing was 2.5% to 3% in preterm, 0.4% term, 0.03% children, around 0.01% adults.

Preterm samples came from extremely preterm deliveries at roughly 22-29 weeks. Pregnancies with fetal demise were excluded. The sample holds sorted live naive CD8+ CD45RA+CCR7+ T cells. The specimen sequenced was naive CD8+ T cells from cord blood. The clonotype comes from a girl who was born preterm. The chain carries TRBV7-9 and TRBJ2-7, with D perhaps assigned TRBD1 or TRBD2 (5 bases each). The CDR3 DNA reads as TGTGCCAGCAGCTTAGTAGGGGAGGAGCAGTACTTC. It yields the protein CASSLVGEEQYF. The full variable domain, completed using reference TRBV7-9 and TRBJ2-7, is DTGVSQNPRHKITKRGQNVTFRCDPISEHNRLYWYRQTLGQGPEFLTYFQNEAQLEKSRLLSDRFSAERPKGSFSTLEIQRTEQGDSAMYLCASSLVGEEQYFGPGTRLTVT.